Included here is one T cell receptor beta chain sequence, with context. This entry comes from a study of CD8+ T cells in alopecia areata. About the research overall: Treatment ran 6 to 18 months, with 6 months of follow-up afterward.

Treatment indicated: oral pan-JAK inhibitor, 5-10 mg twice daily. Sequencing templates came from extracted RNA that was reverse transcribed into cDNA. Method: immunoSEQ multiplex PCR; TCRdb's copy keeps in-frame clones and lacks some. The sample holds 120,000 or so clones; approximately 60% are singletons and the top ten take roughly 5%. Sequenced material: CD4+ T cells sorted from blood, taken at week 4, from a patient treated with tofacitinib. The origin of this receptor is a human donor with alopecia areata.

CDR3 DNA sequence: TGCAGCGTTGATATCGCGGGGGAGACCCAGTACTTC. Protein sequence: CSVDIAGETQYF. The chain has TRBV29-1 and TRBJ2-5; the D gene is possibly TRBD2 (6 bases). Germline CDR1 reads SQVTM; CDR2 reads ANQGSEA. V lost 3 bases and J lost 5, with 10 bases in between. The CDR3 runs 12 residues.